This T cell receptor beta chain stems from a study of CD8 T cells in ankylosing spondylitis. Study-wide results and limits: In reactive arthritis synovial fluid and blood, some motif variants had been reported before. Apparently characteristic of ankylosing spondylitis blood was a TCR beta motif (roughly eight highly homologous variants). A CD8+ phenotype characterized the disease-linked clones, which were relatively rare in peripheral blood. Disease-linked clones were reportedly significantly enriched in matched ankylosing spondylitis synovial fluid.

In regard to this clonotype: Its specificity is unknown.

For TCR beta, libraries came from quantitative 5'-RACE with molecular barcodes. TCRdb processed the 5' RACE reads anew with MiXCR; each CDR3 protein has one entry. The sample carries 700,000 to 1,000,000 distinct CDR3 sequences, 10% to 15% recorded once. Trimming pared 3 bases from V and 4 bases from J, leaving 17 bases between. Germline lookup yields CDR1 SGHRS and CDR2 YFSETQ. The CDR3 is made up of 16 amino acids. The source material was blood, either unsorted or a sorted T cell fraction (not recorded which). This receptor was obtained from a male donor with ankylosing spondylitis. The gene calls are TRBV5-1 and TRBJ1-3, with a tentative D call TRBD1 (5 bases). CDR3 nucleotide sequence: TGCGCCAGCAGCTGGGTCGCCAGGGCCCAAGGAAACACCATATATTTT. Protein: CASSWVARAQGNTIYF.